This T cell receptor (beta chain) was profiled in a study of Graves' ophthalmopathy and Graves' hyperthyroidism. Using RNA transcripts, the TCR beta CDR3 regions were amplified. Second-round multiplex PCR came after a first-round RT-PCR that employed HTBI primers. From the multiplex PCR reads, TCRdb called clonotypes with MiXCR, one entry per CDR3 protein. This sample has some 400,000 distinct CDR3 sequences, with around 20% found just once. The CDR3 consists of 13 residues. Germline V gene lookup returns CDR1 MGHDK and CDR2 SYGVNS. V gave up 6 bases and J gave up 10 bases; unmatched junction bases: 3. This clonotype occurred many times. Ophthalmopathy cases showed moderate-to-severe activity, scoring CAS ≥3 and NOSPECS ≥4, with duration under 3 months. As diagnostic evidence, clinical symptoms, serum thyroxine, TRAb, thyroid ultrasound and orbital computed tomography were relied upon. A volume of around 9.5 ml of fresh peripheral blood supplied the PBMCs.

This rearrangement joins TRBV25-1 to TRBJ1-6; TRBD1 agrees at 10 bases. The sequence derives from a woman under 30 with Graves' ophthalmopathy. Sequenced: peripheral blood. CDR3 in amino acids: CASRGTGESPLHF. CDR3 nucleotides: TGTGCCAGCAGGGGGACAGGGGAATCACCCCTCCACTTT.